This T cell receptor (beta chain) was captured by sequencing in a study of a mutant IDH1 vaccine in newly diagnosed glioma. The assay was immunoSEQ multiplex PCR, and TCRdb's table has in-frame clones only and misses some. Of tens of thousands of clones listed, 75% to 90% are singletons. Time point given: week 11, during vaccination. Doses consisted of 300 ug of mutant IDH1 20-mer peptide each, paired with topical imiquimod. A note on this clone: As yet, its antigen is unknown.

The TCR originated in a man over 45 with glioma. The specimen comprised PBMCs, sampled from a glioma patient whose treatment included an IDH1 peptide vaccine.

Here the CDR3 reads CASSLNQKGVVDEQYF. The CDR3 bases are TGTGCCAGCAGCTTAAATCAAAAGGGTGTAGTCGACGAGCAGTACTTC. This chain uses TRBV7-9 with TRBJ2-7; D gene unclear. V lost 2 bases to trimming and J lost 5 bases, with 19 bases between them. The CDR3 extends over 16 amino acids. Germline CDR1 and CDR2: SEHNR and FQNEAQ (reference sequence). Combining the CDR3 with reference TRBV7-9 and TRBJ2-7 gives the whole variable domain DTGVSQNPRHKITKRGQNVTFRCDPISEHNRLYWYRQTLGQGPEFLTYFQNEAQLEKSRLLSDRFSAERPKGSFSTLEIQRTEQGDSAMYLCASSLNQKGVVDEQYFGPGTRLTVT.